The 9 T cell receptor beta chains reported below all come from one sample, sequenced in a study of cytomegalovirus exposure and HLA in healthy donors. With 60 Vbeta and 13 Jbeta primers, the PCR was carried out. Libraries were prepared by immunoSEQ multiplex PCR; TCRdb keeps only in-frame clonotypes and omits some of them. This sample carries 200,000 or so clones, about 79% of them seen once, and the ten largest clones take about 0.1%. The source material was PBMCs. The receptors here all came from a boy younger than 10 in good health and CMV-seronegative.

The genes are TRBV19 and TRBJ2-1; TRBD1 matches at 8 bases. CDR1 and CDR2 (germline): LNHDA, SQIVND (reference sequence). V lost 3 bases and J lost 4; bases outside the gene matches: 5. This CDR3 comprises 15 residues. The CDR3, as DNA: TGTGCCAGTAGTATTCAGGGGGCAGGGTACAATGAGCAGTTCTTC. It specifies CASSIQGAGYNEQFF.

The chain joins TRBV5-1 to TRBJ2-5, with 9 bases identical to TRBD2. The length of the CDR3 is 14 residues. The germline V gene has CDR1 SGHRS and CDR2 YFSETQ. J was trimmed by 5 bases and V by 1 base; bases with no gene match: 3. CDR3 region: CASSLSLAGETQYF. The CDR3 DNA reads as TGCGCCAGCAGCTTGAGCCTAGCGGGGGAGACCCAGTACTTC.

The DNA for the CDR3 is TGTGCCAGCAGCAAACTCTTAAAGTGGCAGGGGTTCAATTCACCCCTCCACTTT. Translating it yields CASSKLLKWQGFNSPLHF. The chain joins TRBV21-1 to TRBJ1-6; the D call in the table, TRBD1, was not verified against the DNA. TRBV21-1 has pseudogene status. This CDR3 is built from 18 residues.

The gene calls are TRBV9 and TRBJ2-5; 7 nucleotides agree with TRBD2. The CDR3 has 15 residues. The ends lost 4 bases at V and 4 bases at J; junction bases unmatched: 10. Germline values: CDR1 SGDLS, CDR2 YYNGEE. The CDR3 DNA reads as TGTGCCAGCAGCCTAGACGGACTAGGCGGAGAGACCCAGTACTTC. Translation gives CASSLDGLGGETQYF. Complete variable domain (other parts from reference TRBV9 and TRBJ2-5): DSGVTQTPKHLITATGQRVTLRCSPRSGDLSVYWYQQSLDQGLQFLIQYYNGEERAKGNILERFSAQQFPDLHSELNLSSLELGDSALYFCASSLDGLGGETQYFGPGTRLLVL.

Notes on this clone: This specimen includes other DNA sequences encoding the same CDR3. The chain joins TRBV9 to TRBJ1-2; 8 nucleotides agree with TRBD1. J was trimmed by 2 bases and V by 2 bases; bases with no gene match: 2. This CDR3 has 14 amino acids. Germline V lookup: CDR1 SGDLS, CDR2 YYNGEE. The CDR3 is CASSVGQGNYGYTF. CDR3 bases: TGTGCCAGCAGCGTCGGACAGGGCAACTATGGCTACACCTTC.

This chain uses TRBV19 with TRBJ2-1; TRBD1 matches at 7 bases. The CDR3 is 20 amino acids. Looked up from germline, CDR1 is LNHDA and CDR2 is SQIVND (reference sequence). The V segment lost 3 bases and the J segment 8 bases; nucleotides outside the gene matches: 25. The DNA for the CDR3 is TGTGCCAGTAGTATTAGCCCAGGGGGAAGAAAGCCTTTTCTACAATATGAGCAGTTCTTC. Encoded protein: CASSISPGGRKPFLQYEQFF.

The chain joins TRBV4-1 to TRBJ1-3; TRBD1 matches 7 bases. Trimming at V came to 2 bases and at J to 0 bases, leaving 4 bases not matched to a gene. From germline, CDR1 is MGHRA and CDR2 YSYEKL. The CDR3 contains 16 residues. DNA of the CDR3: TGCGCCAGCAGCCAATCCAGGGGGATCTCTGGAAACACCATATATTTT. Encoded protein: CASSQSRGISGNTIYF.

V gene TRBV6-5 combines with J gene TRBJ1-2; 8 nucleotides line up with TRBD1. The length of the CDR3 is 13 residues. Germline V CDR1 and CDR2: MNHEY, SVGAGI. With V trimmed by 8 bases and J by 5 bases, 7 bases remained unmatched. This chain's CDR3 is CASSRDRSYGYTF. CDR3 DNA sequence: TGTGCCAGCTCTCGGGACAGGTCGTATGGCTACACCTTC.

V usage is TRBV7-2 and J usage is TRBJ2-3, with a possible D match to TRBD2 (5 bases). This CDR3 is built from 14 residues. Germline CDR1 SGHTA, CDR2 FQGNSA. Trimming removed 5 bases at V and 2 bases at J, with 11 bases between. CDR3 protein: CASSVWTPTDTQYF. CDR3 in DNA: TGTGCCAGCAGCGTCTGGACTCCCACAGATACGCAGTATTTT.